This T cell receptor beta chain was sequenced during a study of T cell repertoires in cytomegalovirus infection. Study-wide context: In public TCR beta signatures, there were indications of both CMV infection and matching HLA type.

In its sample, this clonotype was seen many times. Its antigen is unidentified. The study, taken as a whole, reports: Summed frequency of shared TCR beta families picked out CMV carriers who also had the relevant HLA. Clonotype analysis showed dominance of the ex vivo response by HLA-C-restricted CMV-specific TCR beta clonotypes.

The V gene end was trimmed by 8 bases and the J gene end by 0 bases; junction bases not matched to a gene: 12. Germline V gene sequence: CDR1 MDHEN, CDR2 SYDVKM. CDR3 length equals 16 residues. TCRdb reprocessed the reads via MiXCR and lists one record per CDR3 protein. Among under 350,000 distinct CDR3 sequences listed, 8% to 10% were seen once. Material: PBMCs. This receptor was obtained from a human donor in good health (CMV status not recorded). Some clones in this sample may be carry-over from other donors' samples. The chain recombines TRBV28 with TRBJ1-1, with 7 bases fitting TRBD1. The CDR3 DNA sequence: TGTGCCAGCCTCCCTGGGGACAGACCTCTGAACACTGAAGCTTTCTTT. It specifies CASLPGDRPLNTEAFF.